This T cell receptor beta chain was identified during a study of cytomegalovirus exposure and HLA in healthy donors. PCR employed 60 Vbeta and 13 Jbeta primers. The protocol was immunoSEQ multiplex PCR, while the TCRdb copy is restricted to in-frame clones and leaves out a portion. The sample has about 190,000 clones, roughly 77% seen once; the top ten hold less than 4%. About this clone: As yet, its antigen is unknown.

Germline assignment: CDR1 LNHDA and CDR2 SQIVND (reference sequence). This CDR3 comprises 14 residues. Deletions cut 5 bases from V and 4 bases from J, with 14 bases between. Whole-study findings and limits: A prior analysis recorded that most TCR beta V segments were productive about 87% or about 30% of the time.

The material sequenced was PBMCs. The sequence derives from a woman aged 25 to 39 in good health and CMV-seropositive. The V gene is TRBV19, the J gene TRBJ1-1; possibly TRBD1 for D (6 bases). CDR3 amino acids: CASSLQGVITEAFF. The DNA of the CDR3 is TGTGCCAGTAGTCTACAGGGAGTAATCACTGAAGCTTTCTTT. Using reference TRBV19 and TRBJ1-1 for the parts outside the CDR3, the full variable domain is DGGITQSPKYLFRKEGQNVTLSCEQNLNHDAMYWYRQDPGQGLRLIYYSQIVNDFQKGDIAEGYSVSREKKESFPLTVTSAQKNPTAFYLCASSLQGVITEAFFGQGTRLTVV.